A selection of T cell receptor beta chains follows, all from one sample in a study of shared clonotypes between healthy human individuals. Assay used: immunoSEQ multiplex PCR; TCRdb lists only in-frame clones, some missing. Of 1.5 million to 2.5 million clones listed, 85% to 95% are singletons. Sequenced material: naive CD8+ T cells sorted from blood. Source of these receptors: a man aged 18-30 years in good health. The CDR3 runs from the conserved cysteine through the conserved F or W. D genes are given only for firm matches. Only some rows state a clone size, as once, few, many or a class for expanded clones.

cdr3_nt: TGTGCCAGCAGCCCCAGGACAGGGAGCTCCTACGAGCAGTACTTC
cdr3_aa: CASSPRTGSSYEQYF
d_call: TRBD1
j_call: TRBJ2-7
v_call: TRBV9
clone_size: once

cdr3_nt: TGTGCCAGCGGTAAGACAGGGGGCACAGAAAAACTGTTTTTT
cdr3_aa: CASGKTGGTEKLFF
d_call: TRBD1
j_call: TRBJ1-4
v_call: TRBV27
clone_size: .

cdr3_nt: TGCGCCAGCAGCCAAAACGTACAGCTCCAAGAGACCCAGTACTTC
cdr3_aa: CASSQNVQLQETQYF
d_call: .
j_call: TRBJ2-5
v_call: TRBV4-1
clone_size: .

cdr3_nt: TGTGCCAGCAGCCCGGGAAGCTCCTACGAGCAGTACTTC
cdr3_aa: CASSPGSSYEQYF
d_call: .
j_call: TRBJ2-7
v_call: TRBV9
clone_size: .

cdr3_nt: TGTGCCAGTAGTATAGCTCGGAGCTCCTACAATGAGCAGTTCTTC
cdr3_aa: CASSIARSSYNEQFF
d_call: .
j_call: TRBJ2-1
v_call: TRBV19
clone_size: few

cdr3_nt: TGTGCCAGCAGCGCCGCTAGCGATCAAGATACGCAGTATTTT
cdr3_aa: CASSAASDQDTQYF
d_call: .
j_call: TRBJ2-3
v_call: TRBV9
clone_size: .

cdr3_nt: TGTGCCAGCAGTGACGGGACAGCCTCCTATAATTCACCCCTCCACTTT
cdr3_aa: CASSDGTASYNSPLHF
d_call: TRBD1
j_call: TRBJ1-6
v_call: TRBV6-1
clone_size: .

cdr3_nt: TGTGCCAGCAGCTTAGAGGTTGAAAAACTGTTTTTT
cdr3_aa: CASSLEVEKLFF
d_call: .
j_call: TRBJ1-4
v_call: TRBV7-9
clone_size: .

cdr3_nt: TGTGCCAGCAGCTTGGCTGACCCACGCACTGAAGCTTTCTTT
cdr3_aa: CASSLADPRTEAFF
d_call: .
j_call: TRBJ1-1
v_call: TRBV5-4
clone_size: .

cdr3_nt: TGTGCCAGCAGCGGGACTAGCGACTTAGGGGGTTCCTACGAGCAGTACTTC
cdr3_aa: CASSGTSDLGGSYEQYF
d_call: TRBD2
j_call: TRBJ2-7
v_call: TRBV27
clone_size: once

cdr3_nt: TGTGCCACCTCTTTGGGGACAGGAGCCGGAGAGCAGTACTTC
cdr3_aa: CATSLGTGAGEQYF
d_call: TRBD1
j_call: TRBJ2-7
v_call: TRBV2
clone_size: .

cdr3_nt: TGTGCCAGCAGGGCTACAGGGGGTGGCTCCTACGAGCAGTACTTC
cdr3_aa: CASRATGGGSYEQYF
d_call: TRBD1
j_call: TRBJ2-7
v_call: TRBV27
clone_size: .

cdr3_nt: TGTGCCAGCAGCTTAGCGTTGCTAGCGGGAGATCATGAGCAGTTCTTC
cdr3_aa: CASSLALLAGDHEQFF
d_call: TRBD2
j_call: TRBJ2-1
v_call: TRBV7-8
clone_size: .

cdr3_nt: TGTGCCAGCAGCGTAAACAAACAGGGCTCCTATGGCTACACCTTC
cdr3_aa: CASSVNKQGSYGYTF
d_call: .
j_call: TRBJ1-2
v_call: TRBV9
clone_size: .

cdr3_nt: TGTGCCAGCAGCCCCGATCGACAGACGCTTCTTTACGAGCAGTACTTC
cdr3_aa: CASSPDRQTLLYEQYF
d_call: .
j_call: TRBJ2-7
v_call: TRBV7-9
clone_size: once